What follows describes a single TCR beta chain. It has no known antigen specificity. Base quality data are lacking; no much larger clone is found one base away. The time point tag for this specimen amounts to: approximately 4 weeks on oral tofacitinib. The treatment or condition label corresponds to: oral pan-JAK inhibitor, 5-10 mg twice daily. Lesional scalp punch biopsies and peripheral blood were collected from alopecia areata patients. After PBMCs were isolated by density centrifugation and stained for CD3, CD4 and CD8, a FACSAria was used to sort CD4+ and CD8+ T cells. Receptor amplification or capture employed the immunoSEQ multiplex PCR assay. To provide template for TCR sequencing, every sample had RNA extracted and reverse transcribed into cDNA. SuperScript III was used to make first-strand cDNA, primed with a 2:1 mix of oligo-dT and random hexamers. A synthetic immune receptor repertoire was used to assess amplification bias, and residual bias was removed computationally. Per the original workflow: Raw reads were preprocessed for error removal, and CDR3 was defined according to IMGT conventions as running from the conserved cysteine to phenylalanine. Clonality was calculated as 1 minus Shannon entropy normalized by log2 of the number of productive unique TCRs. Whether scalp clones were CD4 or CD8 was inferred by matching scalp TCRbeta sequences against CD4 and CD8 repertoires sorted from blood. TCRdb mirrors the immuneACCESS table, restricted to in-frame sequences. Some clones are absent from its copies; in checked studies, under half trace to an unresolved V gene, and the reason for the others is unknown. The V and J calls and clone size are taken from that table; D and trimming were inferred from the DNA. For this sample there are about 130,000 clones; about 56% appear just once. Of the sample, around 15% falls within the top ten clones.

From the cysteine through the phenylalanine, the CDR3 covers 17 amino acids. The DNA shown is the 51-base CDR3, in frame from base 1. Taken from the germline V gene, the CDR1 and CDR2 loops are LGHNT and FRNRAP. Germline trimming amounts to 1 base on V and 5 bases on J, with 10 as the count of junction bases outside the gene matches. These data originate in a study of CD8+ T cells in alopecia areata (dated by TCRdb to between 2017 and 2018). With regard to the full study: The treated patients took part in an open-label pilot trial in which moderate-to-severe alopecia areata was treated with oral tofacitinib at 5 to 10 mg twice daily. RNA came from the PAXgene miRNA kit for fixed scalp, the miRNeasy kit for PBMCs, and the RNeasy kit for mouse skin. Tofacitinib-treated patients had biopsies at baseline and at 4 and 24 weeks of treatment, with a later scalp biopsy in several patients. The study used high-throughput TCRbeta sequencing to examine T cell clonal expansion in alopecia areata, in both the C3H/HeJ mouse model and human patients. Patients received tofacitinib for 6 to 18 months and were then followed off drug for 6 months to check for delayed response and recurrence. Scalp clonality was compared across normal scalp (n=4), patchy alopecia areata scalp (n=8), and alopecia totalis/universalis scalp (n=8). For the treated patients, the SALT score, which quantifies what percentage of scalp surface area is affected, served as the measure of disease severity. TCRbeta CDR3 regions were amplified by immunoSEQ multiplex PCR with 35 Vbeta forward and 13 Jbeta reverse primers. In humans, TCRbeta sequencing was performed on scalp tissue and on sorted CD4+ and CD8+ peripheral blood T cells from healthy controls and from patients with patchy or totalis/universalis alopecia areata.

Broader findings and caveats from the paper: Lesional scalp, especially in alopecia totalis/universalis, showed higher clonality and more expanded CD8+ clones than normal scalp, suggesting antigenic drive. Unlike mouse skin, which is dominated by gammadelta T cells, normal human skin has resident alphabeta T cells that are also sequenced, and this complicates analysis of the scalp TCR repertoire. TCR sequences shared between patients were less clear than in mice, possibly partly because of HLA diversity in the patient population. Many expanded lesional clones were found to persist in scalp and blood during tofacitinib treatment, and relapse after treatment cessation may be partly explained by this persistence. Scalp clonality and the number of expanded CD8+ clones among the top 100 scalp clones were significantly decreased by tofacitinib. Because the treated cohort was small and included a single nonresponder, larger studies are needed to assess links between baseline CD8+ expansion and response.

The V gene is TRBV12-5 and the J gene is TRBJ2-3, and TRBD2 aligns with 9 junction nucleotides. This receptor was taken from a human donor with alopecia areata. The source was CD8+ T cells sorted from blood, collected at week 4, from a patient treated with tofacitinib. This receptor carries the CDR3 CASGLAAPSGIRDTQYF. Read as DNA, the sequence is TGTGCTAGTGGTTTGGCAGCCCCTAGCGGGATCAGAGATACGCAGTATTTT.